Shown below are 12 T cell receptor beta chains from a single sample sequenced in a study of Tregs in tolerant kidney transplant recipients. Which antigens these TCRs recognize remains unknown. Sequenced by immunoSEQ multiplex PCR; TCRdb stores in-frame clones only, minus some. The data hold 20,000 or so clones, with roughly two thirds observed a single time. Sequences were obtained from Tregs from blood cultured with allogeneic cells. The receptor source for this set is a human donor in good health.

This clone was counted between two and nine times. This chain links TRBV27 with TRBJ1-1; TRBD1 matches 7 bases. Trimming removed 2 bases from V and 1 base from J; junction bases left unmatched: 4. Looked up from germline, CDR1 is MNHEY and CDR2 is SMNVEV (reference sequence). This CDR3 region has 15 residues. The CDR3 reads CASSLNNRGNTEAFF. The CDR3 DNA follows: TGTGCCAGCAGTTTAAACAACAGGGGGAACACTGAAGCTTTCTTT.

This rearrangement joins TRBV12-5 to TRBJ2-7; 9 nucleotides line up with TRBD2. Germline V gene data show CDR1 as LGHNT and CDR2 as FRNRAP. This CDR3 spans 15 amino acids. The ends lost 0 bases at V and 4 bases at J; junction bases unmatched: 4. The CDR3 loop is CASGLVLAGGYEQYF. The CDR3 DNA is TGTGCTAGTGGTTTGGTACTAGCGGGTGGGTACGAGCAGTACTTC.

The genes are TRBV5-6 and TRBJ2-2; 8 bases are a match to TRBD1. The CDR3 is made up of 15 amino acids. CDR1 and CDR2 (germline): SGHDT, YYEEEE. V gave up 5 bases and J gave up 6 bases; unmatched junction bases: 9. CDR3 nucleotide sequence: TGTGCCAGCAGGAACGCCGGACAGGGCTCCGGGGAGCTGTTTTTT. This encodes CASRNAGQGSGELFF.

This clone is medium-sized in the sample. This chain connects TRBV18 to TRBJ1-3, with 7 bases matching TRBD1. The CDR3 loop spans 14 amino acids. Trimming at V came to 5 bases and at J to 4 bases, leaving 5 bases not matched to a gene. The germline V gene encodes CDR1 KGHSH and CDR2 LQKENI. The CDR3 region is CASSGTAAGNTIYF. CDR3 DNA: TGTGCCAGCTCAGGGACAGCGGCAGGAAACACCATATATTTT.

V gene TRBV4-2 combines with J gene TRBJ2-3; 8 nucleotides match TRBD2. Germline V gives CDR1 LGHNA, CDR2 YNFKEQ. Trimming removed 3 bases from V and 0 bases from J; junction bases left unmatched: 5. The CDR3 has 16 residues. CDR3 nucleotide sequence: TGTGCCAGCAGCCAGGTAGCGGGGTCTAGCACAGATACGCAGTATTTT. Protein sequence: CASSQVAGSSTDTQYF.

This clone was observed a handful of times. The CDR3 DNA is TGTGCCAGCAGCTTGGGGGCGACCGGCCCATCGCCCCTCCACTTT. Its translation: CASSLGATGPSPLHF. This sequence joins TRBV7-9 and TRBJ1-6; TRBD1 might be the D (6 bases). Trimming pared 3 bases from V and 13 bases from J, leaving 19 bases between. Germline CDR1 SEHNR, CDR2 FQNEAQ (reference sequence). This CDR3 region has 15 residues.

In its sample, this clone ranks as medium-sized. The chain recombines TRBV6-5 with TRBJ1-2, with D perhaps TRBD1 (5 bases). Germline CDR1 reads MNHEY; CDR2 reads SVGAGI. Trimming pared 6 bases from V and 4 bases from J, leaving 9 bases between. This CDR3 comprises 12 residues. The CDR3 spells CASRLGAYGYTF. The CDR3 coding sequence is TGTGCCAGCAGGCTCGGGGCCTATGGCTACACCTTC.

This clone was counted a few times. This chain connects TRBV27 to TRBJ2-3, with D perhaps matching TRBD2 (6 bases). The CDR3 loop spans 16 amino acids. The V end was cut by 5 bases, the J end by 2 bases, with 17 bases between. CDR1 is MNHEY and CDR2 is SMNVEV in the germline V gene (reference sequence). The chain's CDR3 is CASSLKPGLPTDTQYF. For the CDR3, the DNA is TGTGCCAGCAGTCTGAAACCGGGACTTCCCACAGATACGCAGTATTTT.

This chain's CDR3 is CASSPERGGSTDTQYF. Here the CDR3 DNA reads TGTGCCAGCAGCCCGGAGCGGGGGGGCAGTACAGATACGCAGTATTTT. The chain links TRBV5-4 to TRBJ2-3; TRBD2 matches 10 bases. The CDR3 is 16 amino acids. The junction had 8 bases not matched to a gene; V was cut back by 4 bases and J by 3 bases. Germline CDR1 reads SGHNT; CDR2 reads YYREEE (reference sequence).

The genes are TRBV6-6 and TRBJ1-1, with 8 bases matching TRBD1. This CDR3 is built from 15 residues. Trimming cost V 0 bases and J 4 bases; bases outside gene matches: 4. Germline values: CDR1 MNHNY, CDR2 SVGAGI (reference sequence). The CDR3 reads CASSYSSQGATEAFF. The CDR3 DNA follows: TGTGCCAGCAGTTACTCGAGTCAGGGGGCCACTGAAGCTTTCTTT.

The CDR3 sequence is CASSIIGVGSYEQYF. In nucleotides, the CDR3 is TGTGCCAGTAGTATTATCGGGGTGGGGAGCTACGAGCAGTACTTC. V usage is TRBV19 and J usage is TRBJ2-7; D might be TRBD2 (5 bases). V lost 3 bases and J lost 3, with 15 bases in between. Germline-derived CDR1 and CDR2 are LNHDA and SQIVND (reference sequence). The CDR3 has 15 residues.

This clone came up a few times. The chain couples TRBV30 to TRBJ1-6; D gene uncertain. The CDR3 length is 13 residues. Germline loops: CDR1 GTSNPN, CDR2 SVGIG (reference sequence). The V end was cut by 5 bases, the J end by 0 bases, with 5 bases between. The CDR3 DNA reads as TGTGCCTGGGGAGGCTCCTATAATTCACCCCTCCACTTT. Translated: CAWGGSYNSPLHF.